The next 27 T cell receptor beta chains were all read from a single sample in a study of T cell changes during pregnancy in multiple sclerosis. Libraries were prepared by immunoSEQ multiplex PCR; TCRdb keeps only in-frame clonotypes and omits some of them. The sample yields some 73,000 clones, 92% seen once. This material consisted of peripheral blood, taken in the third trimester of pregnancy. The receptors were sampled from a female donor in good health, enrolled as a control in a pregnancy study.

The chain combines TRBV28 with TRBJ1-4; perhaps TRBD1 as D (5 bases). The CDR3 covers 17 residues. Germline-derived CDR1 and CDR2 are MDHEN and SYDVKM. V lost 5 bases and J lost 8, with 24 bases in between. CDR3 nucleotide sequence: TGTGCCAGCAGTAGCCCCTATGGGCGGGACGAGGGGGAAAAACTGTTTTTT. Its protein product is CASSSPYGRDEGEKLFF.

J is TRBJ2-1 and V is TRBV11-3, with D possibly being TRBD2 (6 bases). Germline CDR1 and CDR2: SGHNT and YENEEA. This CDR3 has 14 residues. V was shortened by 4 bases and J by 5 bases, with 12 bases between the two germline ends. The CDR3, as DNA: TGTGCCAGCAGCTCGGGGGACTTAAACAATGAGCAGTTCTTC. As protein: CASSSGDLNNEQFF. The whole variable domain, filled in from reference TRBV11-3 and TRBJ2-1, reads EAGVVQSPRYKIIEKKQPVAFWCNPISGHNTLYWYLQNLGQGPELLIRYENEEAVDDSQLPKDRFSAERLKGVDSTLKIQPAELGDSAVYLCASSSGDLNNEQFFGPGTRLTVL.

The chain carries TRBV7-9 and TRBJ2-1, with D tentatively TRBD2 (6 bases). V was shortened by 5 bases and J by 4 bases, with 15 bases between the two germline ends. The CDR3 totals 15 residues. CDR1 and CDR2 (germline): SEHNR, FQNEAQ (reference sequence). The CDR3 nucleotides read TGTGCCAGCAGCAACCCCGTCGGGGGATACAATGAGCAGTTCTTC. This codes for CASSNPVGGYNEQFF. The variable domain in full, with the rest retrieved from reference TRBV7-9 and TRBJ2-1, is DTGVSQNPRHKITKRGQNVTFRCDPISEHNRLYWYRQTLGQGPEFLTYFQNEAQLEKSRLLSDRFSAERPKGSFSTLEIQRTEQGDSAMYLCASSNPVGGYNEQFFGPGTRLTVL.

The J gene is TRBJ2-6, the V gene TRBV14; D possibly corresponds to TRBD2 (5 bases). Trimming removed 3 bases at V and 2 bases at J, with 8 bases between. Germline V gives CDR1 SGHDN, CDR2 FVKESK. This CDR3 comprises 15 residues. The CDR3 loop is CASSHGGTGANVLTF. The CDR3 DNA reads as TGTGCCAGCAGCCACGGAGGAACTGGGGCCAACGTCCTGACTTTC.

The chain uses TRBV5-6 and TRBJ1-1; D uncertain. The CDR3 spans 14 residues. Between the trimmed V and J ends, which lost 0 bases and 0 bases, there was a span of 6 bases. Germline loops: CDR1 SGHDT, CDR2 YYEEEE. The CDR3: CASSLVQLNTEAFF. DNA for the CDR3: TGTGCCAGCAGCTTGGTACAGTTGAACACTGAAGCTTTCTTT. Variable domain in full (rest from reference TRBV5-6 and TRBJ1-1): DAGVTQSPTHLIKTRGQQVTLRCSPKSGHDTVSWYQQALGQGPQFIFQYYEEEERQRGNFPDRFSGHQFPNYSSELNVNALLLGDSALYLCASSLVQLNTEAFFGQGTRLTVV.

The chain combines TRBV7-2 with TRBJ2-5, with D possibly TRBD2 on 6 matching bases. Per germline, CDR1 SGHTA and CDR2 FQGNSA. The V end was cut by 5 bases, the J end by 3 bases, with 10 bases between. CDR3 length: 13 residues. CDR3 region: CASSGGIEETQYF. As DNA, the CDR3 is TGTGCCAGCAGCGGGGGGATAGAAGAGACCCAGTACTTC. The entire variable domain, with the rest obtained from reference TRBV7-2 and TRBJ2-5, is as follows: GAGVSQSPSNKVTEKGKDVELRCDPISGHTALYWYRQSLGQGLEFLIYFQGNSAPDKSGLPSDRFSAERTGGSVSTLTIQRTQQEDSAVYLCASSGGIEETQYFGPGTRLLVL.

The genes are TRBV19 and TRBJ2-1; 9 bases map to TRBD1. CDR3 length: 17 residues. Germline CDR1 LNHDA, CDR2 SQIVND (reference sequence). V lost 7 bases, J lost 5 bases, and 15 bases stayed unmatched. The CDR3 is CASTPEWDRARHNEQFF. DNA for the CDR3: TGTGCCAGTACACCTGAGTGGGACAGGGCTAGGCACAATGAGCAGTTCTTC.

This rearrangement joins TRBV13 to TRBJ1-2; maybe TRBD1 (6 bases). Trimming took 0 bases from V and 9 from J, leaving 11 bases between them. This CDR3 comprises 13 residues. CDR1 is PRHDT and CDR2 is FYEKMQ in the germline V gene (reference sequence). CDR3 DNA sequence: TGTGCCAGCAGCTTAGGCCGAAGGGACAGCTACACCTTC. It yields the protein CASSLGRRDSYTF.

This sequence joins TRBV28 and TRBJ2-2; 8 bases match TRBD2. Losses at the gene ends were 1 base for V and 6 bases for J; bases not matched to a gene: 7. Germline V gene lookup returns CDR1 MDHEN and CDR2 SYDVKM. There are 16 residues in the CDR3. DNA of the CDR3: TGTGCCAGCAGTTTATCGGGGGGGCCTCAATCCGGGGAGCTGTTTTTT. This codes for CASSLSGGPQSGELFF. Full variable domain (remainder filled in from reference TRBV28 and TRBJ2-2): DVKVTQSSRYLVKRTGEKVFLECVQDMDHENMFWYRQDPGLGLRLIYFSYDVKMKEKGDIPEGYSVSREKKERFSLILESASTNQTSMYLCASSLSGGPQSGELFFGEGSRLTVL.

The table lists this clone with a few counts. This chain uses TRBV28 with TRBJ1-2; D perhaps matches TRBD1 (5 bases). Per germline, CDR1 MDHEN and CDR2 SYDVKM. This CDR3 comprises 13 residues. Trimming removed 7 bases from V and 8 bases from J, with 17 bases in between. Here the CDR3 DNA reads TGTGCCAGCAAAAGTGGGGGGATACAGGGCTACACCTTC. Translating it yields CASKSGGIQGYTF.

This sequence joins TRBV6-6 and TRBJ1-5, with 7 bases identical to TRBD1. The CDR3 contains 16 residues. Germline V gene sequence: CDR1 MNHNY, CDR2 SVGAGI (reference sequence). Trimming took 5 bases from V and 3 from J; bases not matched to a gene: 10. Here the CDR3 DNA reads TGTGCCAGCAGTACCTCGACAGGGAAAATCAATCAGCCCCAGCATTTT. This translates into CASSTSTGKINQPQHF.

The rearrangement links TRBV5-6 to TRBJ1-6; no firm D call. Germline V gene data show CDR1 as SGHDT and CDR2 as YYEEEE. The CDR3 sequence is 13 residues long. V lost 0 bases and J 7 bases, leaving 5 bases between the germline ends. The CDR3: CASSLVANSPLHF. In DNA form, the CDR3 reads TGTGCCAGCAGCTTGGTAGCCAATTCACCCCTCCACTTT.

The chain couples TRBV5-1 to TRBJ2-2; TRBD1 might be the D (5 bases). Germline-derived CDR1 and CDR2 are SGHRS and YFSETQ. Trimming left V 0 bases short and J 3 bases short, with 9 bases between. The CDR3 extends over 15 amino acids. CDR3 bases: TGCGCCAGCAGCTTGGTAGGACATCACACCGGGGAGCTGTTTTTT. Translation gives CASSLVGHHTGELFF.

CDR3 loop: CASSPNPGQGGRTEAFF. The CDR3 nucleotides read TGCGCCAGCAGCCCGAACCCGGGACAGGGAGGAAGGACTGAAGCTTTCTTT. This chain joins TRBV4-1 and TRBJ1-1, with 9 bases that match TRBD1. The V gene end was trimmed by 4 bases and the J gene end by 5 bases; junction bases not matched to a gene: 14. The CDR3 contains 17 residues. Germline CDR1 is MGHRA and CDR2 is YSYEKL.

This chain uses TRBV15 with TRBJ1-1, with no clear D. Trimming shortened V by 5 bases and J by 1 base, and 11 bases separated the two germline ends. There are 14 residues in the CDR3. Germline V CDR1 and CDR2: LNHNV, YYDKDF (reference sequence). DNA of the CDR3: TGTGCCACCAGCCCGGGTCTAGGGAACACTGAAGCTTTCTTT. Protein sequence: CATSPGLGNTEAFF.

Only one count was recorded for this clone. V gene TRBV11-2 combines with J gene TRBJ2-2; 8 positions match TRBD2. Germline trimming cut 3 bases from V and 9 bases from J; bases unmatched to any gene: 12. Germline V lookup: CDR1 SGHAT, CDR2 FQNNGV. The CDR3 is 16 amino acids. This CDR3 is CASSFVPSGGDRELFF. The CDR3 nucleotides read TGTGCCAGCAGCTTCGTTCCCAGCGGGGGTGACCGGGAGCTGTTTTTT.

The chain couples TRBV6-5 to TRBJ2-5, with TRBD2 matching over 9 bases. The V and J ends lost 2 bases and 5 bases, in that order; junction bases with no gene match: 6. This CDR3 has 15 amino acids. Germline V lookup: CDR1 MNHEY, CDR2 SVGAGI. The CDR3 here is CASSYRREGGETQYF. CDR3 nucleotide sequence: TGTGCCAGCAGTTACCGGCGGGAGGGTGGTGAGACCCAGTACTTC.

V gene TRBV1 combines with J gene TRBJ1-2; no DNA check was done on the table's D call, TRBD1. TRBV1 is a recognized pseudogene. The CDR3 is 16 residues long. The chain's CDR3 is CTSSTRTGANAYGYTF. CDR3 DNA: TGCACCAGCAGCACCCGGACAGGGGCAAATGCCTATGGCTACACCTTC.

The genes are TRBV5-1 and TRBJ2-2, with D tentatively TRBD2 (5 bases). CDR1 is SGHRS, CDR2 YFSETQ, per germline. Trimming stripped 4 bases from V and 6 bases from J, with 13 bases between. This CDR3 is 14 amino acids long. CDR3 DNA sequence: TGCGCCAGCAGCCGGGAAGTCGGGGCCGGGGAGCTGTTTTTT. The encoded protein is CASSREVGAGELFF.

V and J are TRBV7-9 and TRBJ2-1, with a tentative D call TRBD1 (6 bases). The germline V gene has CDR1 SEHNR and CDR2 FQNEAQ (reference sequence). The CDR3 runs to 15 residues. V shed 7 bases and J shed 0 bases, with 13 bases lying between them. The CDR3 loop reads CASTPRTASYNEQFF. In DNA form, the CDR3 reads TGTGCCAGCACCCCCCGGACAGCCTCCTACAATGAGCAGTTCTTC.

This chain connects TRBV13 to TRBJ2-1; 10 bases are a match to TRBD2. This CDR3 contains 16 residues. Trimming at V came to 6 bases and at J to 3 bases, leaving 8 bases not matched to a gene. Germline CDR1 reads PRHDT; CDR2 reads FYEKMQ (reference sequence). CDR3 bases: TGTGCCAGCAGAGGGTCTAGCGGGGGCCACTACAATGAGCAGTTCTTC. Protein product: CASRGSSGGHYNEQFF.

This chain joins TRBV4-1 and TRBJ1-5; 11 nucleotides align to TRBD1. This CDR3 has 16 amino acids. V dropped 2 bases and J dropped 4; count of bases not matched to a gene: 4. Germline values: CDR1 MGHRA, CDR2 YSYEKL. DNA of the CDR3: TGCGCCAGCAGCCAACGGACAGGGGGCCCTAATCAGCCCCAGCATTTT. This encodes CASSQRTGGPNQPQHF.

The chain employs TRBV27 and TRBJ2-1; 12 nucleotides line up with TRBD2. V lost 6 bases, J lost 6 bases, and 9 bases stayed unmatched. The CDR3 extends over 16 amino acids. The germline V gene encodes CDR1 MNHEY and CDR2 SMNVEV (reference sequence). The DNA for the CDR3 is TGTGCCAGCAGCTATCCGCTAGCGGGGGGGCTCAATGAGCAGTTCTTC. This gives the protein CASSYPLAGGLNEQFF.

V and J are TRBV5-1 and TRBJ2-7, with D maybe TRBD2 (5 bases). The CDR3 is made up of 14 amino acids. Germline V gives CDR1 SGHRS, CDR2 YFSETQ. Trimming took 0 bases from V and 2 from J, leaving 9 bases between them. The CDR3 region is CASSLDEGPYEQYF. DNA of the CDR3: TGCGCCAGCAGCTTGGATGAGGGCCCCTACGAGCAGTACTTC.

V is TRBV4-3 and J is TRBJ2-1, with TRBD2 identical over 12 bases. Germline V gives CDR1 LGHNA, CDR2 YSLEER. V was clipped by 5 bases and J by 7 bases; unmatched bases: 3. CDR3 length: 14 amino acids. CDR3 bases: TGCGCCAGCAGCGGGACTAGCGGGTTTAATGAGCAGTTCTTC. Translated: CASSGTSGFNEQFF.

The V and J genes are TRBV28 and TRBJ2-5; TRBD1 aligns across 7 bases. Trimming removed 1 base from V and 1 base from J; junction bases left unmatched: 3. Germline lookup yields CDR1 MDHEN and CDR2 SYDVKM. The CDR3 contains 15 residues. The CDR3 nucleotides are TGTGCCAGCAGTTTATATGGGACAGCCCAAGAGACCCAGTACTTC. It yields the protein CASSLYGTAQETQYF.

This clone came up once. In DNA, the CDR3 is TGTGCCAGCAGCCACACTAGCGGGAGTGAGTACGAGCAGTACTTC. Amino acids: CASSHTSGSEYEQYF. The chain employs TRBV11-2 and TRBJ2-7; 11 positions agree with TRBD2. This CDR3 is built from 15 residues. Germline-derived CDR1 and CDR2 are SGHAT and FQNNGV. V was clipped by 5 bases and J by 4 bases; unmatched bases: 7.